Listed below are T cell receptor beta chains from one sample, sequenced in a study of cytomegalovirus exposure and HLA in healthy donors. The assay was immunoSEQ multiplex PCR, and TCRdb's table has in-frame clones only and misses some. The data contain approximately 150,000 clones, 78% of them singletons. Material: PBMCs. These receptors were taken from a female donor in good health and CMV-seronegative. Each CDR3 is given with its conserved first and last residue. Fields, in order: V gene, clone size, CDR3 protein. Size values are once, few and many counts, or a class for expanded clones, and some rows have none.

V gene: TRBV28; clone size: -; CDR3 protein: CASSLYRDYGHTF
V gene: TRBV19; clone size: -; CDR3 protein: CASSSGTPTGPTYGYTF
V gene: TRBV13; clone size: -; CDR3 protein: CASSTDRGSYEQYF
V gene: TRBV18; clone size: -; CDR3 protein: CASSPYGGDVAFF
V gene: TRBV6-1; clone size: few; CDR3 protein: CASLDRGLSEKLFF
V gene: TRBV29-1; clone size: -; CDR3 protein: CSVTTGADTQYF
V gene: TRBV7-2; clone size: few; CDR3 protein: CASSLQWGQEAFF
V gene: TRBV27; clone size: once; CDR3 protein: CASSFVAGGSYNEQFF
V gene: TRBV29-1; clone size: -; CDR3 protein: CSVETGGQPQHF
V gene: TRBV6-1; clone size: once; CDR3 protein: CATRTEHSYNSPLHF
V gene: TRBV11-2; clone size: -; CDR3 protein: CASSLGGGASTDTQYF
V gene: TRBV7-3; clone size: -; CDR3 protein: CASSLYPVASHNEQFF
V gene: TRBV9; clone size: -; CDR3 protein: CASSAGNPYNEQFF
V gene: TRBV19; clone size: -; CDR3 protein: CASSSGRGEQFF
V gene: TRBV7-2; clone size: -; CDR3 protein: CASSSNSRVAYGYTF
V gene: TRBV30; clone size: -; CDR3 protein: CAWRDRGLSYNEQFF
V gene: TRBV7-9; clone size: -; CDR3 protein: CASSLVQTLQETQYF
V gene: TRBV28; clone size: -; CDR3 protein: CASSFGRDRVKREQYF
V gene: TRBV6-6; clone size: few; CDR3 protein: CASTSGQASGANVLTF
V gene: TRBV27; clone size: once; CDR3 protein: CASSLNKRDNEQFF
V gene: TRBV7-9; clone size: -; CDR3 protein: CASSLLQGREQYF
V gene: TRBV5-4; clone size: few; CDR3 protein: CASSRGQGEGNTIYF
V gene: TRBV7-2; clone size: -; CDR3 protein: CASSLDRTGENEKLFF
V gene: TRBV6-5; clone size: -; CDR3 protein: CASSPPGQGEKAFF
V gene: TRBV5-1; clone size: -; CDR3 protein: CASSFDRGQYF
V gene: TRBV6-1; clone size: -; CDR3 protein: CASSWTAYEQYF
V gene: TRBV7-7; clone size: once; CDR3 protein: CASSRGLSSGANVLTF
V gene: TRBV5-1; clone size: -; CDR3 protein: CASSDGTGYNNEQFF
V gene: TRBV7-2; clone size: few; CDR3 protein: CASSLRGRSSTDTQYF
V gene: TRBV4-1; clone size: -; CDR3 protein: CASSQEGRANTGELFF